This T cell receptor beta chain was obtained from a study of blood T cell repertoires in COVID-19. Study as a whole: The study drew acute and convalescent COVID-19 samples from the United States, Italy and Spain.

Seattle's enrolled individuals joined amid active infection and were then monitored longitudinally. The authors' processing: For nucleated cells, counts were estimated from reference gene primer amplification. The protocol was immunoSEQ multiplex PCR, while the TCRdb copy is restricted to in-frame clones and leaves out a portion. V and J calls plus clone size are reproduced from that table; the DNA served to infer D and trimming. The sample lists fewer than 350,000 clones; less than 90% were seen once. This CDR3 contains 12 residues. Looked up from germline, CDR1 is LNHDA and CDR2 is SQIVND (reference sequence). V was trimmed by 6 bases and J by 1 base, leaving 5 bases between them.

Sample: peripheral blood. The chain combines TRBV19 with TRBJ2-3; D unresolved. This receptor was identified in a woman under 40 with COVID-19, enrolled during active disease. The CDR3 DNA is TGTGCCAGTAGAAGAGGCACAGATACGCAGTATTTT. It specifies CASRRGTDTQYF.